Listed here are 21 T cell receptor beta chains from one sample, sequenced in a study of T-cell reconstitution after alpha-beta-depleted transplantation in children. The authors prepared the TCRbeta library with unique molecular identifiers. TCRdb processed the PCR reads anew with MiXCR; each CDR3 protein has one entry. The data show 350,000 to 450,000 distinct CDR3 sequences, 13% seen once. This specimen consisted of PBMCs, obtained from the stem cell graft. All receptors come from a human donor who donated a stem cell graft to a child with Fanconi anemia.

This chain links TRBV4-1 with TRBJ2-5, with TRBD2 identical over 7 bases. Unmatched junction bases numbered 21, after V lost 0 bases and J lost 5 bases. CDR1 and CDR2 from the germline V gene are MGHRA and YSYEKL. This CDR3 region has 20 residues. Here the CDR3 reads CASSQDPTTFERGGWETQYF. The CDR3 nucleotides read TGCGCCAGCAGCCAAGATCCAACGACCTTTGAGCGGGGTGGTTGGGAGACCCAGTACTTC.

The chain joins TRBV11-2 to TRBJ2-2; 7 bases match TRBD2. The CDR3 has 17 amino acids. Losses at the gene ends were 5 bases for V and 5 bases for J; bases not matched to a gene: 14. Germline values: CDR1 SGHAT, CDR2 FQNNGV. The CDR3 protein is CASSPFPRGELTGELFF. In DNA, the CDR3 is TGTGCCAGCAGCCCATTTCCCCGGGGGGAACTAACCGGGGAGCTGTTTTTT.

The chain recombines TRBV12-3 or TRBV12-4 with TRBJ2-5, with D possibly matching TRBD2 (5 bases). The CDR3 extends over 14 amino acids. V gave up 4 bases and J gave up 7 bases, with 16 bases separating them. The CDR3 DNA sequence: TGTGCCAGCAGTTCGGACTTCCCCAAAGTGACCCAGTACTTC. Translating gives CASSSDFPKVTQYF.

This chain connects TRBV18 to TRBJ2-1, with TRBD2 as a possible D gene (6 bases). CDR1 and CDR2 from the germline V gene are KGHSH and LQKENI. The CDR3 extends over 14 amino acids. The V and J ends lost 1 base and 10 bases respectively, with 14 bases between them. The CDR3 nucleotides read TGTGCCAGCTCACCACGCGGAGGGAAGGGGGAGCAGTTCTTC. This encodes CASSPRGGKGEQFF.

This clonotype has at least ten counts. The chain recombines TRBV5-1 with TRBJ2-3; D perhaps matches TRBD2 (5 bases). CDR1 SGHRS and CDR2 YFSETQ come from the germline V gene. This CDR3 is built from 14 residues. Trimming left V 8 bases short and J 0 bases short, with 13 bases between. CDR3: CASYSGRSTDTQYF. The CDR3 DNA reads as TGCGCCAGTTACAGTGGGAGAAGCACAGATACGCAGTATTTT.

There are a few counts of this clonotype. The DNA for the CDR3 is TGTGCCAGCGGGGCAGGAGATTCACCCCTCCACTTT. This sequence encodes CASGAGDSPLHF. The V gene is TRBV7-9, the J gene TRBJ1-6; perhaps TRBD1 as D (5 bases). Between the trimmed V and J ends, which lost 8 bases and 8 bases, there was a span of 10 bases. Per the germline V gene, CDR1 is SEHNR and CDR2 is FQNEAQ (reference sequence). The CDR3 length is 12 residues. Complete variable domain (other parts from reference TRBV7-9 and TRBJ1-6): DTGVSQNPRHKITKRGQNVTFRCDPISEHNRLYWYRQTLGQGPEFLTYFQNEAQLEKSRLLSDRFSAERPKGSFSTLEIQRTEQGDSAMYLCASGAGDSPLHFGNGTRLTVT.

This clonotype occurred many times. V is TRBV20-1 and J is TRBJ2-3; the D gene is possibly TRBD2 (5 bases). The germline V and J ends were trimmed by 2 bases and 7 bases, with 10 bases remaining between them. This CDR3 spans 12 amino acids. Per germline, CDR1 DFQATT and CDR2 SNEGSKA (reference sequence). DNA for the CDR3: TGCAGTGCTAGACCACGGGGATATACGCAGTATTTT. Translating it yields CSARPRGYTQYF.

The chain recombines TRBV7-8 with TRBJ2-1, with unresolved D. Looked up from germline, CDR1 is SGHVS and CDR2 is FQNEAQ. The CDR3 has 16 amino acids. V was pared by 2 bases and J by 4 bases, with 15 bases between. Written as DNA, the CDR3 is TGTGCCAGCAGCTTACCGCGACACGAGCCTTACAATGAGCAGTTCTTC. Its protein is CASSLPRHEPYNEQFF.

The chain has TRBV5-6 and TRBJ2-7; 10 positions match TRBD1. The germline gives CDR1 SGHDT, CDR2 YYEEEE. After removal of 5 bases from V and 4 bases from J, the junction contained 12 bases not matched to a gene. This CDR3 comprises 16 residues. CDR3 region: CASSRGPGQGRYEQYF. DNA for the CDR3: TGTGCCAGCAGTCGTGGCCCGGGACAGGGGCGTTACGAGCAGTACTTC. The entire variable domain, with the rest obtained from reference TRBV5-6 and TRBJ2-7, is as follows: DAGVTQSPTHLIKTRGQQVTLRCSPKSGHDTVSWYQQALGQGPQFIFQYYEEEERQRGNFPDRFSGHQFPNYSSELNVNALLLGDSALYLCASSRGPGQGRYEQYFGPGTRLTVT.

This clonotype was detected only a few times. The rearrangement joins TRBV30 to TRBJ1-2; unclear D gene. Between the trimmed V and J ends, which lost 1 base and 8 bases, there was a span of 8 bases. The CDR3 extends over 11 amino acids. From germline, CDR1 is GTSNPN and CDR2 SVGIG (reference sequence). This CDR3 reads CAWSAMWGYTF. The CDR3 region has the DNA TGTGCCTGGAGTGCGATGTGGGGCTACACCTTC.

Details on this clonotype: In this CDR3 the conserved last residue, phenylalanine or tryptophan, is missing, so a read error is likely. The gene calls are TRBV12-3 or TRBV12-4 and TRBJ1-1, with TRBD1 as a possible D gene (6 bases). Trimming removed 5 bases at V and 1 base at J, with 8 bases between. The CDR3 sequence is 13 residues long. CDR3 in amino acids: CASSPTGNTEAFC. CDR3 sequence (DNA): TGTGCCAGCAGTCCGACAGGGAACACTGAAGCTTTCTGT.

This clonotype was counted a few times. The chain couples TRBV30 to TRBJ1-1; 7 bases agree with TRBD1. The J segment lost 6 bases and the V segment lost 8 bases, leaving 6 bases of the junction unmatched. Per germline, CDR1 GTSNPN and CDR2 SVGIG (reference sequence). The CDR3 has 11 amino acids. CDR3 sequence reads: CAGQASAEAFF. CDR3 sequence (DNA): TGTGCCGGACAGGCTTCGGCTGAAGCTTTCTTT. Full variable domain (remainder filled in from reference TRBV30 and TRBJ1-1): SQTIHQWPATLVQPVGSPLSLECTVEGTSNPNLYWYRQAAGRGLQLLFYSVGIGQISSEVPQNLSASRPQDRQFILSSKKLLLSDSGFYLCAGQASAEAFFGQGTRLTVV.

In its sample, this clonotype was seen a few times. The V gene is TRBV7-2, the J gene TRBJ1-1, with a weak D call TRBD1 (6 bases). The CDR3 has 12 amino acids. Deletions cut 2 bases from V and 11 bases from J, with 12 bases between. The V gene's germline CDR1 is SGHTA and CDR2 FQGNSA. CDR3 region: CASSLPRGGAFF. In DNA form, the CDR3 reads TGTGCCAGCAGCTTACCAAGGGGGGGGGCTTTCTTT. Full variable domain (rest looked up from reference TRBV7-2 and TRBJ1-1): GAGVSQSPSNKVTEKGKDVELRCDPISGHTALYWYRQSLGQGLEFLIYFQGNSAPDKSGLPSDRFSAERTGGSVSTLTIQRTQQEDSAVYLCASSLPRGGAFFGQGTRLTVV.

The table lists this clonotype with many counts. V usage is TRBV5-1 and J usage is TRBJ2-2; 11 nucleotides agree with TRBD2. V lost 2 bases to trimming and J lost 0 bases; unmatched junction nucleotides: 6. Germline V gene lookup returns CDR1 SGHRS and CDR2 YFSETQ. The CDR3 is made up of 18 amino acids. CDR3 sequence: CASSLTSGGFANTGELFF. The DNA of the CDR3 is TGCGCCAGCAGCTTAACTAGCGGGGGTTTCGCGAACACCGGGGAGCTGTTTTTT. The entire variable domain, with the rest obtained from reference TRBV5-1 and TRBJ2-2, is as follows: KAGVTQTPRYLIKTRGQQVTLSCSPISGHRSVSWYQQTPGQGLQFLFEYFSETQRNKGNFPGRFSGRQFSNSRSEMNVSTLELGDSALYLCASSLTSGGFANTGELFFGEGSRLTVL.

This sequence joins TRBV7-6 and TRBJ2-7, with D possibly TRBD1 on 6 matching bases. The CDR3 spans 14 residues. Germline V CDR1 and CDR2: SGHVS, FNYEAQ. Trimming shortened V by 5 bases and J by 0 bases, and 11 bases separated the two germline ends. The CDR3 sequence: CASSATGTSYEQYV. The CDR3 region has the DNA TGTGCCAGCAGCGCCACAGGGACCTCCTACGAGCAGTACGTC.

V and J are TRBV4-2 and TRBJ2-7, with D maybe TRBD2 (7 bases). The CDR3 contains 15 residues. Germline V gene lookup returns CDR1 LGHNA and CDR2 YNFKEQ. Trimming pared 0 bases from V and 4 bases from J, leaving 13 bases between. In nucleotides, the CDR3 is TGTGCCAGCAGCCAAGAAGAGGGGGGGTTGTACGAGCAGTACGTC. The encoded protein is CASSQEEGGLYEQYV.

This chain links TRBV20-1 with TRBJ2-1; 8 bases agree with TRBD1. The CDR3 covers 15 residues. V lost 0 bases to trimming and J lost 7 bases; unmatched junction nucleotides: 8. CDR1 is DFQATT, CDR2 SNEGSKA, per germline (reference sequence). The CDR3 bases are TGCAGTGCTAGAGATCTCCGGACAGGGTGGAATGAGCAGTTCTTC. Translating it yields CSARDLRTGWNEQFF.

This clonotype was detected many times. This rearrangement joins TRBV6-1 to TRBJ2-5, with D possibly matching TRBD1 (5 bases). Germline CDR1 and CDR2: MNHNS and SASEGT. The CDR3 sequence is 14 residues long. Trimming took 7 bases from V and 5 from J, leaving 17 bases between them. CDR3 DNA sequence: TGTGCCAGCACCCCGACAGCGAACGGGGAGACCCAGTACTTC. Its translation is CASTPTANGETQYF.

This clonotype was picked up a small number of times. The chain couples TRBV12-3 or TRBV12-4 to TRBJ1-2; the D gene is possibly TRBD1 (6 bases). The CDR3 length is 13 residues. V was cut by 4 bases and J by 6 bases, with 12 bases left in between. The CDR3 region has the DNA TGTGCCAGCAGTTGGAAAGGGGGGAATGGCTACACCTTC. Translation gives CASSWKGGNGYTF.

V is TRBV20-1 and J is TRBJ2-5, with a possible D match to TRBD2 (7 bases). The CDR3 has 14 residues. The germline V gene has CDR1 DFQATT and CDR2 SNEGSKA (reference sequence). V lost 5 bases to trimming and J lost 5 bases, with 18 bases between them. CDR3 amino acids: CSALRGGATETQYF. In nucleotides, the CDR3 is TGCAGTGCTCTAAGGGGGGGGGCGACGGAGACCCAGTACTTC.

There are many counts of this clonotype. The chain joins TRBV24-1 to TRBJ2-1; maybe TRBD1 (6 bases). Between the trimmed V and J ends, which lost 4 bases and 5 bases, there was a span of 20 bases. This CDR3 region has 17 residues. Germline V lookup: CDR1 KGHDR, CDR2 SFDVKD. The CDR3 nucleotides are TGTGCCACCAGTGACCGCCTTGGGGGCAGGGGCAACAATGAGCAGTTCTTC. Its translation is CATSDRLGGRGNNEQFF.